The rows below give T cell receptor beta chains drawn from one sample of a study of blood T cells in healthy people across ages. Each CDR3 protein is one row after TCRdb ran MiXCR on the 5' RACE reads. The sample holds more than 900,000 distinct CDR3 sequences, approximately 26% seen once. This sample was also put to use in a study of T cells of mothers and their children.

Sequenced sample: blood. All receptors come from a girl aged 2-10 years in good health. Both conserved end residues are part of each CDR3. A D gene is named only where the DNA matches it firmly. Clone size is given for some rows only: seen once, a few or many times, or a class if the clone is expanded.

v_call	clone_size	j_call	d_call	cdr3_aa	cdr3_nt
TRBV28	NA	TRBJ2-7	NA	CASSFSGSEQYF	TGTGCCAGCAGTTTCTCGGGGAGTGAGCAGTACTTC
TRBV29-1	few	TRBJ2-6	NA	CSVLRDPLGGANVLTF	TGCAGCGTCTTACGGGATCCTCTAGGTGGGGCCAACGTCCTGACTTTC
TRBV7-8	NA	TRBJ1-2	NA	CASSLGERVEDYGYTF	TGTGCCAGCAGCTTAGGAGAGAGGGTCGAGGACTATGGCTACACCTTC
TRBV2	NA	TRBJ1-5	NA	CASSEFGEQGNQPQHF	TGTGCCAGCAGTGAATTTGGAGAGCAAGGCAATCAGCCCCAGCATTTT
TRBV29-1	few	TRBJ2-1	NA	CSAWGNEQFF	TGCAGCGCCTGGGGCAATGAGCAGTTCTTC
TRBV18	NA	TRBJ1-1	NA	CASSPSRYTEAFF	TGTGCCAGCTCACCAAGCAGGTACACTGAAGCTTTCTTT
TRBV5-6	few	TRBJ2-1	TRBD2	CASSPRTTSGGHHEQFF	TGTGCCAGCAGCCCCCGGACGACTAGCGGCGGTCATCATGAGCAGTTCTTC
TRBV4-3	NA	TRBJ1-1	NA	CASSQDRENTEAFF	TGCGCCAGCAGCCAAGACAGGGAGAACACTGAAGCTTTCTTT
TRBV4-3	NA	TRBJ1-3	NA	CASSQESFSGNTIYF	TGCGCCAGCAGCCAAGAGTCCTTCTCTGGAAACACCATATATTTT
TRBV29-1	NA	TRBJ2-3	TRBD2	CSVEGASGTTDTQYF	TGCAGCGTTGAAGGAGCTAGCGGGACCACAGATACGCAGTATTTT
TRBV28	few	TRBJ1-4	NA	CASSFLSGDYEKLFF	TGTGCCAGCAGTTTCCTATCAGGGGATTATGAAAAACTGTTTTTT
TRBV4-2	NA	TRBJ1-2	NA	CASSQTGVYYGYTF	TGTGCCAGCAGCCAAACAGGAGTTTACTATGGCTACACCTTC
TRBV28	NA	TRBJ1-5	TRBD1	CASSAHRGVGNQPQHF	TGTGCCAGCAGTGCCCACAGGGGAGTAGGCAATCAGCCCCAGCATTTT
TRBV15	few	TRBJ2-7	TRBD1	CATSRVLGQGIYEQYF	TGTGCCACCAGCAGAGTCTTAGGACAGGGGATCTACGAGCAGTACTTC
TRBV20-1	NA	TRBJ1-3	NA	CSALTGTTGNTMYF	TGCAGTGCTCTAACAGGGACAACAGGAAACACCATGTATTTT
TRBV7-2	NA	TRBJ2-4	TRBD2	CASSLVLAVAKDIQYF	TGTGCCAGCAGCTTAGTCCTAGCGGTAGCCAAAGACATTCAGTACTTC
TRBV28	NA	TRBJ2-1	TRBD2	CASSHLAGGNYNEQFF	TGTGCCAGCAGCCACTTAGCGGGAGGTAACTACAATGAGCAGTTCTTC
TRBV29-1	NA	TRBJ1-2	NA	CSVKNAANYGYTF	TGCAGCGTAAAGAACGCGGCTAACTATGGCTACACCTTC
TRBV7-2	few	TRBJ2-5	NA	CASSPTGTTGTQYF	TGTGCCAGCAGCCCCACCGGGACAACGGGGACCCAGTACTTC
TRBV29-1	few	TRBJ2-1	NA	CSANRRTDNNEQFF	TGCAGCGCCAATCGGAGGACAGACAACAATGAGCAGTTCTTC
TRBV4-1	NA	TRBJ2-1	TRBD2	CASSPLAGGGSEQFF	TGCGCCAGCAGCCCGCTAGCGGGAGGGGGAAGTGAGCAGTTCTTC
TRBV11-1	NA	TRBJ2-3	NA	CASSLGLVPDTQYF	TGTGCCAGCAGCTTAGGTCTGGTTCCAGATACGCAGTATTTT
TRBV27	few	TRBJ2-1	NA	CASSLGGAYTYNEQFF	TGTGCCAGCAGTCTGGGCGGGGCATATACCTACAATGAGCAGTTCTTC
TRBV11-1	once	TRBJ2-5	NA	CASSPVGSVETQYF	TGTGCCAGCAGCCCAGTGGGTAGCGTGGAGACCCAGTACTTC
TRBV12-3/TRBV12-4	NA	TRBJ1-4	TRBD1	CASSPRGQGRARSNEKLFF	TGTGCCAGCAGTCCCCGGGGACAGGGGAGGGCCAGAAGTAATGAAAAACTGTTTTTT
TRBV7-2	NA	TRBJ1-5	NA	CASSLEVIGNQPQHF	TGTGCCAGCAGCTTAGAGGTAATCGGCAACCAGCCCCAGCATTTT
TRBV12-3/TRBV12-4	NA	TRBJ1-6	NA	CASRQENSPLHF	TGTGCCAGCAGGCAAGAGAATTCACCCCTCCACTTT
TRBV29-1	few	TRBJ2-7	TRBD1	CSVVGQGYLYEQYF	TGCAGCGTTGTTGGACAGGGGTATCTCTACGAGCAGTACTTC